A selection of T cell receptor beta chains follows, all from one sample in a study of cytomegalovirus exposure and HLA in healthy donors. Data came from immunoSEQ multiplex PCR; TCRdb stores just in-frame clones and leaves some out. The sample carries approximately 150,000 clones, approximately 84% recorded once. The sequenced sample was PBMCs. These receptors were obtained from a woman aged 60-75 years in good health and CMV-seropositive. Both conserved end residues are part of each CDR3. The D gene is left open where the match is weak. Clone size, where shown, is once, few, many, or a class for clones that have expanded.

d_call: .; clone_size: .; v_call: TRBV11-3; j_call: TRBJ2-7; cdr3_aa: CASSPRRDPYEQYF; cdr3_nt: TGTGCCAGCAGCCCGCGGAGGGACCCCTACGAGCAGTACTTC
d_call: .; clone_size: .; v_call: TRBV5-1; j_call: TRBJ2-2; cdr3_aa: CASTPAGLRNTGELFF; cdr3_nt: TGCGCCAGCACCCCGGCGGGACTTCGGAACACCGGGGAGCTGTTTTTT
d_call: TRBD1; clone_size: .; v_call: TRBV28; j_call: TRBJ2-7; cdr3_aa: CASSPRTGGGYEQYF; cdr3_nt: TGTGCCAGCAGTCCCCGGACAGGGGGTGGGTACGAGCAGTACTTC
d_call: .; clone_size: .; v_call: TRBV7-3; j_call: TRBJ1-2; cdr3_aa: CARHTGLYGYTF; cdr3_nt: TGTGCCCGCCATACGGGACTCTATGGCTACACCTTC
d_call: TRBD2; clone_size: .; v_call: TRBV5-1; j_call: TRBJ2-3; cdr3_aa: CASSLGPSSGRPDTQYF; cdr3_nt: TGCGCCAGCAGCTTGGGACCCTCAAGCGGGAGGCCAGATACGCAGTATTTT
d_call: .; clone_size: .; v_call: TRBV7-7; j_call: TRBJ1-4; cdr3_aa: CASSLGAREKLFF; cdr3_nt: TGTGCTAGCAGCTTAGGGGCGCGTGAAAAACTGTTTTTT
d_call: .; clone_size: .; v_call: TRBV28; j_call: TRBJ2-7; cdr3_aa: CASTPDNSPYEQYF; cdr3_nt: TGTGCCAGCACCCCCGACAATTCCCCCTACGAGCAGTACTTC
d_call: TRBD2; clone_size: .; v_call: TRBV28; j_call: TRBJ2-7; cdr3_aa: CASSTFRTSGSYEQYF; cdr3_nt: TGTGCCAGCAGCACATTTCGGACTAGCGGGAGCTACGAGCAGTACTTC
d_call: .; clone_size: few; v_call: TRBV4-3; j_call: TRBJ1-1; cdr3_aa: CASSQKGGAVNTEAFF; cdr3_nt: TGCGCCAGCAGCCAAAAAGGGGGGGCGGTGAACACTGAAGCTTTCTTT
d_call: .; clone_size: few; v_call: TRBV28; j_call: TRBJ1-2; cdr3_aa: CASSLYGTRGYTF; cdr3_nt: TGTGCCAGCAGTTTATATGGGACAAGAGGCTACACCTTC
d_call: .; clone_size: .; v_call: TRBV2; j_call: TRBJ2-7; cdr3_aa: CASSLAWSVDEQYF; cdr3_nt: TGTGCCAGCAGCCTGGCCTGGAGTGTGGACGAGCAGTACTTC
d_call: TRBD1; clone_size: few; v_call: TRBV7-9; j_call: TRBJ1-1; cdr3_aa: CASSRQGVNTEAFF; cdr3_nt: TGTGCCAGCAGCCGACAGGGGGTAAACACTGAAGCTTTCTTT
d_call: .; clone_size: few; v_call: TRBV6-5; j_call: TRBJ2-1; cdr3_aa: CASSYRGSSYNEQFF; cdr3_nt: TGTGCCAGCAGTTACAGGGGAAGCTCCTACAATGAGCAGTTCTTC
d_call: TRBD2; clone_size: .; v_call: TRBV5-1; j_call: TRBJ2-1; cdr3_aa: CASSFSGRSYNEQFF; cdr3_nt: TGCGCCAGCAGTTTTAGCGGGAGGTCCTACAATGAGCAGTTCTTC
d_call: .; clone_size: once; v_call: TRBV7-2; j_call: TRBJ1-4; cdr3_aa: CASSLDGGSGEKLFF; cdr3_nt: TGTGCCAGCAGCTTAGACGGGGGAAGTGGGGAAAAACTGTTTTTT
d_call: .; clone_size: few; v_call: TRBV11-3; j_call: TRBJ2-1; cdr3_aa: CASSPRRLSYNEQFF; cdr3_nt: TGTGCCAGCAGCCCCCGCAGGTTATCCTACAATGAGCAGTTCTTC
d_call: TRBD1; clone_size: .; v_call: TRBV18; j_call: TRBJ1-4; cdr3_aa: CASSRQGEKLFF; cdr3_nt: TGTGCCAGCTCAAGACAGGGGGAAAAACTGTTTTTT
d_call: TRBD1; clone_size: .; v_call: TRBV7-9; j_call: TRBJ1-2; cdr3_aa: CASSLGAGGSWSYTF; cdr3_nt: TGTGCCAGCAGCTTAGGTGCAGGGGGCAGCTGGAGCTACACCTTC
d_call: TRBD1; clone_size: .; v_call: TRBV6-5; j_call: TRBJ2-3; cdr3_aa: CASSYGTGETDTQYF; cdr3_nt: TGTGCCAGCAGTTACGGGACAGGGGAGACAGATACGCAGTATTTT
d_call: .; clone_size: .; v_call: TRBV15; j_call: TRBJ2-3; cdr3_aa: CVTSRGEGTSTDTQYF; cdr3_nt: TGTGTCACCAGCAGAGGGGAGGGGACAAGCACAGATACGCAGTATTTT
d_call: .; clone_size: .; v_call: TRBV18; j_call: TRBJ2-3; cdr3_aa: CASATGVSTDTQYF; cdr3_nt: TGTGCCAGCGCAACGGGAGTAAGCACAGATACGCAGTATTTT
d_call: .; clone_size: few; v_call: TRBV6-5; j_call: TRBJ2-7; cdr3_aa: CASMVAGGNSYEQYF; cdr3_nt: TGTGCCAGCATGGTTGCTGGCGGGAACTCCTACGAGCAGTACTTC
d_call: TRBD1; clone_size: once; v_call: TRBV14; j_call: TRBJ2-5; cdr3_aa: CASSRYRGRGETQYF; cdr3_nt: TGTGCCAGCAGCCGATACAGGGGCCGAGGAGAGACCCAGTACTTC
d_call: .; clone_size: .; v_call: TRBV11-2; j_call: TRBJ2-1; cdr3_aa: CASSPPTGRDSYNEQFF; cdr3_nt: TGTGCCAGCAGCCCTCCAACGGGGCGGGACTCCTACAATGAGCAGTTCTTC
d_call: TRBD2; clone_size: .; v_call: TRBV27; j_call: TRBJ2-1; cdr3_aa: CASSNQPGLPYNEQFF; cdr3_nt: TGTGCCAGCAGCAACCAACCGGGACTACCGTACAATGAGCAGTTCTTC
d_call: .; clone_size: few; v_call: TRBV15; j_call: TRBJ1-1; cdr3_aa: CATSRGQGGYTEAFF; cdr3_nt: TGTGCCACCAGCAGAGGTCAAGGAGGTTACACTGAAGCTTTCTTT
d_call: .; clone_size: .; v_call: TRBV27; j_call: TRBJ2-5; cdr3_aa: CASSPTTQGGRETQYF; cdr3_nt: TGTGCCAGCAGTCCGACAACTCAGGGGGGAAGGGAGACCCAGTACTTC
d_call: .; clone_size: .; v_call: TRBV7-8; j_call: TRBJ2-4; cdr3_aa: CASSLAPGRRGNIQYF; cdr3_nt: TGTGCCAGCAGCTTAGCCCCCGGAAGAAGGGGGAACATTCAGTACTTC
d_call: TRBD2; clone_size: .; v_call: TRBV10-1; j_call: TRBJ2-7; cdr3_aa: CASSEKASGRPYEQYF; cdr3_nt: TGCGCCAGCAGTGAGAAGGCTAGCGGGAGACCCTACGAGCAGTACTTC
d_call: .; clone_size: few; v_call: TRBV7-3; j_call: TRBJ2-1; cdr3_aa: CASSFGTYNEQFF; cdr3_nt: TGTGCCAGCAGCTTCGGGACTTACAATGAGCAGTTCTTC
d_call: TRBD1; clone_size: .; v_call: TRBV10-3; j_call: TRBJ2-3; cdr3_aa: CAITRGQGDTQYF; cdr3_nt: TGTGCCATCACCAGGGGGCAGGGGGATACGCAGTATTTT
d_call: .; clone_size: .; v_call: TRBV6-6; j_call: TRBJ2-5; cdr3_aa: CASRVPSEETQYF; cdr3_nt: TGTGCCAGCAGAGTACCTAGCGAGGAGACCCAGTACTTC
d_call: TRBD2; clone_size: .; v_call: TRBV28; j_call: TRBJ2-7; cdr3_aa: CASSLSGIDEQYF; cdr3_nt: TGTGCCAGCAGTCTTAGCGGGATCGACGAGCAGTACTTC
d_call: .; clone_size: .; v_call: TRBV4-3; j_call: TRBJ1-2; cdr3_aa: CASSQVVGGVYGYTF; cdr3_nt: TGCGCCAGCAGCCAAGTCGTAGGAGGGGTCTATGGCTACACCTTC
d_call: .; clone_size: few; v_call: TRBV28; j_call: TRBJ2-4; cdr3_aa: CASSQAKNIQYF; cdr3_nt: TGTGCCAGCAGCCAAGCCAAAAACATTCAGTACTTC
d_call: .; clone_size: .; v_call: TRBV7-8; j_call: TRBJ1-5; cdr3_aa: CASSPGIDQPQHF; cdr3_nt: TGTGCCAGCAGCCCAGGAATCGATCAGCCCCAGCATTTT
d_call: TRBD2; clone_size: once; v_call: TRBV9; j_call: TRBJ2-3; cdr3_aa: CASSVGAGSTDTQYF; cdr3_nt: TGTGCCAGCAGCGTAGGAGCGGGGAGCACAGATACGCAGTATTTT
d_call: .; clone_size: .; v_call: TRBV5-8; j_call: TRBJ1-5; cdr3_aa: CASRERDTRSNQPQHF; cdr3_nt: TGTGCCAGCAGGGAACGGGACACCCGGAGCAATCAGCCCCAGCATTTT
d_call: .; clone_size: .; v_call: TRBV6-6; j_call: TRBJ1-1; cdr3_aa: CASSYLEIEAFF; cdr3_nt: TGTGCCAGCAGTTACTTGGAGATAGAAGCTTTCTTT
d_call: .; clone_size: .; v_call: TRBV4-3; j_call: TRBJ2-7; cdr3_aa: CASSQDRSGIYEQYF; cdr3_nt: TGCGCCAGCAGCCAAGATCGTAGCGGCATATACGAGCAGTACTTC
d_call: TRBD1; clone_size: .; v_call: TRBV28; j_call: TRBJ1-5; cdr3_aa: CASRRDRGDQPQHF; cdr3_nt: TGTGCCAGCCGGCGGGACAGGGGTGATCAGCCCCAGCATTTT
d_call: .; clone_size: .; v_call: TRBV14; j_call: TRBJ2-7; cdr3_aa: CASSQVVSGPQYF; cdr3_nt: TGTGCCAGCAGCCAAGTGGTGTCAGGTCCGCAGTACTTC
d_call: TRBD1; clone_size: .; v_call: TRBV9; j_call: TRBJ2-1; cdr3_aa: CASSERGQGDEQFF; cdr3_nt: TGTGCCAGCAGCGAAAGAGGACAGGGCGATGAGCAGTTCTTC
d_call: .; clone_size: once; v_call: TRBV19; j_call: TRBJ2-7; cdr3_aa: CASRDTLSYEQYF; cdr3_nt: TGTGCCAGCCGGGACACCCTCTCCTACGAGCAGTACTTC
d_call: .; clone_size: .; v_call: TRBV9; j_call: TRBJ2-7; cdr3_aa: CASSPEAGLHEQYF; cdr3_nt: TGTGCCAGCAGCCCAGAGGCGGGGCTCCACGAGCAGTACTTC
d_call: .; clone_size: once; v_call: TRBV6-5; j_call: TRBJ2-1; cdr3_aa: CASSYLGFGNNEQFF; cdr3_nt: TGTGCCAGCAGTTACCTGGGGTTCGGGAACAATGAGCAGTTCTTC
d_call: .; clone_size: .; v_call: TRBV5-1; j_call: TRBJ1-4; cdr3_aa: CASSPSAEGRGEKLFF; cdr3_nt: TGCGCCAGCAGCCCCTCCGCCGAGGGGAGGGGTGAAAAACTGTTTTTT
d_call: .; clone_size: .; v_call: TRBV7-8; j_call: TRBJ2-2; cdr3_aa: CASSSPTMGFTGELFF; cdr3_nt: TGTGCCAGCAGCTCTCCGACTATGGGGTTTACCGGGGAGCTGTTTTTT
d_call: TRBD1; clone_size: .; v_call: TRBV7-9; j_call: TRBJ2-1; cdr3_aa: CASSQRRTGDEQFF; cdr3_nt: TGTGCCAGCAGCCAGAGGCGGACAGGGGATGAGCAGTTCTTC
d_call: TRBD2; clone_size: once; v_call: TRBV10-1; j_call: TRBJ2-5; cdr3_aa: CASIPGLAGVPGDGRQYF; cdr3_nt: TGCGCCAGCATCCCGGGACTAGCGGGCGTACCGGGCGATGGAAGGCAGTACTTC
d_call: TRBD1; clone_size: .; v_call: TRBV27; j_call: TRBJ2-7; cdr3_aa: CASSTWTGKGSYEQYF; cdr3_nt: TGTGCCAGCAGTACCTGGACAGGGAAGGGCTCCTACGAGCAGTACTTC
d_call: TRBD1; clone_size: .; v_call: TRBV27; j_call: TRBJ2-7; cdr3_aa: CASSYRTGDAYEQYF; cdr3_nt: TGTGCCAGCAGTTATCGGACAGGGGATGCGTACGAGCAGTACTTC
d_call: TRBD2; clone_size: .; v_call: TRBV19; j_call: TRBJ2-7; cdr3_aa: CASSAPGLPLYEQYF; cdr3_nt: TGTGCCAGTAGTGCTCCGGGACTACCACTCTACGAGCAGTACTTC
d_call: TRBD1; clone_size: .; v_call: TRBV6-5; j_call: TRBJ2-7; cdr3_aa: CASSLGQGVPYEQYF; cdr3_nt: TGTGCCAGCAGTTTGGGACAGGGGGTGCCCTACGAGCAGTACTTC
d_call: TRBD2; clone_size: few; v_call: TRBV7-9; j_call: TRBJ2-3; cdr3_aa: CASSPLAGGVDTQYF; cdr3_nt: TGTGCCAGCAGCCCCTTAGCGGGAGGAGTTGATACGCAGTATTTT
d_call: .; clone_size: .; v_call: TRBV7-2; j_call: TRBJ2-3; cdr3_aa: CASSLYSTDTQYF; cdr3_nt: TGTGCCAGCAGCTTATATAGCACAGATACGCAGTATTTT
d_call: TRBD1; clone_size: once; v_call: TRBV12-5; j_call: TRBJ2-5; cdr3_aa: CASGLGTGRETQYF; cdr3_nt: TGTGCTAGTGGTCTCGGGACAGGGAGAGAGACCCAGTACTTC
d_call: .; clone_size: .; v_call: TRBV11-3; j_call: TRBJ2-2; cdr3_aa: CASERSNTGELFF; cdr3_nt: TGTGCCAGCGAGCGATCGAACACCGGGGAGCTGTTTTTT
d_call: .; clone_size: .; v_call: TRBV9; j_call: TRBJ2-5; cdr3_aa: CASSAEIFRETQYF; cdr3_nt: TGTGCCAGCAGCGCCGAGATCTTTCGGGAGACCCAGTACTTC
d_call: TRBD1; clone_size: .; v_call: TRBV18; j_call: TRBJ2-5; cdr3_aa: CASSPPRGPRETQYF; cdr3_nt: TGTGCCAGCTCACCACCTAGGGGGCCCCGGGAGACCCAGTACTTC